The text below deals with one TCR beta chain. Hyperthyroidism, newly diagnosed and lasting under 2 months, affected patients aged 18 to 65. The authors took PBMCs from roughly 10 ml fresh peripheral blood. CDR3 length: 16 amino acids. CDR1 is MNHNS, CDR2 SASEGT, per germline. The V gene end was trimmed by 6 bases and the J gene end by 7 bases; junction bases not matched to a gene: 12. The entry originates in a study of T cells in Graves' hyperthyroidism and ophthalmopathy. RNA transcripts were the template for amplifying TCR beta CDR3 regions. The HTBI set primed first-round TCR CDR3 RT-PCR. TCRdb used MiXCR to reprocess the multiplex PCR reads, holding one entry per CDR3 protein. Here the sample spans 400,000 to 500,000 distinct CDR3 sequences, roughly 13% being singletons.

This chain connects TRBV6-1 to TRBJ1-4; TRBD1 aligns across 9 bases. Sequencing was carried out using blood. The source is a woman aged 18-29 years with Graves' hyperthyroidism. The chain's CDR3 is CASRRTRTGVTEKLFF. In DNA, the CDR3 is TGTGCCAGCAGAAGGACCAGGACAGGGGTGACTGAAAAACTGTTTTTT.